Listed below are T cell receptor beta chains from one sample, sequenced in a study of cytomegalovirus exposure and HLA in healthy donors. Method: immunoSEQ multiplex PCR; TCRdb's copy keeps in-frame clones and lacks some. This table has 89,000 or so clones, 80% to 95% appearing once. Sequenced input: PBMCs. The receptors were sampled from a woman aged 25 to 39 in good health and CMV-seropositive. Each CDR3 is given without its conserved first and last residue. Each record gives: V gene, J gene, CDR3 protein.

TRBV11-2	TRBJ2-7	ASSLPGRTGGRHEQY
TRBV4-3	TRBJ1-2	ASSQDWQGSRVPT
TRBV2	TRBJ2-7	ASKRGYEQY
TRBV2	TRBJ2-1	AGRNGLNNEQF
TRBV7-9	TRBJ2-1	ASSQTVSYNEQF
TRBV23-1	TRBJ1-2	ASSPHRTDNYGYT
TRBV4-3	TRBJ2-5	ASSQERTGWGQETQY
TRBV18	TRBJ2-5	ASSPKQLVQETQY
TRBV19	TRBJ2-2	ASRELAGGSGELF
TRBV27	TRBJ2-1	ASSKPTVAYNEQF
TRBV29-1	TRBJ2-7	SVPTRPGSLEQY
TRBV28	TRBJ2-7	ASSLLTATYEQY
TRBV28	TRBJ2-7	ASIPGWSPGNEQY
TRBV7-2	TRBJ2-7	ASSLGILAGGPYEQY
TRBV2	TRBJ1-5	ASSEVSQPQH
TRBV15	TRBJ1-1	ATSRDRGSLEAF